This TCR beta chain stems from a study of vaccination effects on CD4 cells after COVID-19. The wider study: Sampling occurred a median 72 days post second dose, range 14 to 241.

Germline V gene lookup returns CDR1 SGDLS and CDR2 YYNGEE. V was trimmed by 0 bases and J by 5 bases, leaving 14 bases between them. This CDR3 spans 15 amino acids. The ViraFEST assay expanded antigen-specific CD4+ T cells with viral peptide pools before sequencing. Culture lasted around eleven days before CD4+ T cell isolation. Each participant received a vaccine that was either BNT162b2 or mRNA-1273, given as two doses. Every well housed about 1.8 million PBMC, which grew in culture alongside around 10 IU/ml IL-2 and roughly 9.9 ug/ml peptides. Cultures got half-medium changes with IL-2 on days 3 and 7. Of note for this clone: As yet, its antigen is unknown.

TCRdb keeps only in-frame clones here, not all; method: immunoSEQ multiplex PCR. Of fewer than 40,000 clones in the sample, almost 85% were seen once. This TCR was recovered from a human donor who received a COVID-19 vaccine. Some clones in this sample may be carry-over from other donors' samples. The rearrangement joins TRBV9 to TRBJ1-1; D perhaps matches TRBD1 (5 bases). The material was CD4+ T cells from PBMCs cultured with HCoV-NL63 spike peptides, obtained after COVID-19 vaccination. The CDR3 nucleotides read TGTGCCAGCAGCGTAGGTCCGGGTCGGGGGACTGAAGCTTTCTTT. Its translation is CASSVGPGRGTEAFF.